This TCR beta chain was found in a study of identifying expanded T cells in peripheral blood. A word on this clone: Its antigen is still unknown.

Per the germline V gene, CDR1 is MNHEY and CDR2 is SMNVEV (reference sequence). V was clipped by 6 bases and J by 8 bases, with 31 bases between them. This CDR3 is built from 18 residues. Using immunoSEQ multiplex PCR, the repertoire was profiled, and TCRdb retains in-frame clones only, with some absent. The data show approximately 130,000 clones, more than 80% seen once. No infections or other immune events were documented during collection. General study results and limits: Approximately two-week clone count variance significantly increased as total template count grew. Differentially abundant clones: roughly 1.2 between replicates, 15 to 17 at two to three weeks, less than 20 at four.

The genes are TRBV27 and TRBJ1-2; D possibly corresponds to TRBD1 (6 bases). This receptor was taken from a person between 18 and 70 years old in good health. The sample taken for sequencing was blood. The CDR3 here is CASSDNQGRGGTRGGYTF. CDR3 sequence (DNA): TGTGCCAGCAGCGACAACCAGGGGCGGGGAGGGACCAGGGGAGGCTACACCTTC.